This paragraph reports one TCR beta chain. The antigen this receptor binds is unknown. No base quality information exists; no much larger clone differs at one position. Bulk unsorted tissue served as the source for RNA extraction, and RNA quality was assessed using a NanoDrop ND-1000 and an Agilent 2100. The donors were newly diagnosed lung cancer patients admitted for thoracic surgery in China from August to November 2014 who had not received prior chemotherapy. Patients who had received previous radiotherapy or chemotherapy, or who had another concurrent cancer, were excluded from the study. Pieces of surgical tissue measuring roughly 1-2 cm3 were kept in RNAlater solution and stored at -80 degrees C until use. CDR1 is given as MNHNS and CDR2 as SASEGT, both from the germline V gene. The V end loses 5 bases and the J end loses 8 bases, and a stretch of 18 bases separates them. The CDR3 contains 14 residues, cysteine and phenylalanine counted. CDR3 DNA is the only sequence kept; it has 42 bases, read in frame from the first base.

These data belong to a study of tumor and adjacent non-tumor tissue in lung cancer (dated by TCRdb to 2017 to 2018). Study-level background: By cancer type, the cohort comprised approximately 12 adenocarcinoma patients, a couple of squamous cell carcinoma patients and 1 small cell lung cancer patient. Sequencing produced fewer than 150,000,000 productive TCRbeta reads in total, an average of about 4.2 million reads per sample. More than 25 paired specimens, one tumor and one normal lung sample per patient, were profiled by TCRbeta CDR3 sequencing. Ages among the roughly 15 patients ranged from about 31 to 85 years, there were around ten men and 5 women, and disease was at TNM stage I to III. Bulk TCRbeta repertoires were compared between lung tumor tissue and matched distant non-tumor lung tissue obtained from fewer than 18 lung cancer patients. Findings and caveats that apply to the study as a whole: In normal lung, the top 100 clones accounted for a significantly larger cumulative share of the repertoire than in tumor tissue. Significantly higher TCR diversity (inverse Simpson) was observed in tumor tissue than in normal lung tissue (approximately 430 vs 150, P = 0.0075, Mann-Whitney U test). Peripheral blood was not sequenced, so blood TCRbeta repertoires were not examined in the lung cancer patients of the study. TCR diversity was significantly higher in younger patients, and higher tumor TCR diversity was associated with shorter overall and disease-free survival. Only approximately 16 patients were included in the cohort, and the need for larger samples and more detailed clinical data was noted by the authors. The methods do not name the sequencing platform or mention unique molecular identifiers.

Library method: multiplex PCR. TCRdb lists the instrument as Illumina HiSeq 2500. Following protocols modified from ARM-PCR, the researchers constructed TCRbeta libraries through three rounds of nested PCR with primers (Table S4). Before sequencing, PCR products in the 200-500 bp range were cut out of the gel and cleaned up using the QIAquick gel extraction kit. Concerning the study's data processing: Reads were cleaned with Trimmomatic, merged with FLASH into complete CDR3 sequences, and assigned to V(D)J germline segments with MiTCR. Clonal diversity was calculated as the inverse Simpson's index using VDJtools. In-frame sequences lacking a premature stop codon were counted as productive reads. Through fastp at Q25 and MiXCR, TCRdb rebuilt clones from the public reads, retaining in-frame beta chains. Here each entry gathers all rows of one CDR3 protein and keeps the most common genes and DNA. These V and J calls are TCRdb output, not the study's own analysis. The sample records 200,000 to 250,000 distinct CDR3 sequences, 71% of which are singletons. Of the sample, approximately 25% falls within the top ten clones.

Material for sequencing was lung tumor tissue. Here the chain combines TRBV6-1 and TRBJ1-2; the D gene is perhaps TRBD1, from 6 matching bases. This clonotype originated in a man aged 55 to 70 with non-small cell lung cancer. Read as DNA, the sequence is TGTGCCAGCAGTCTGGGAGGGGGTTCCTACGGCTACACCTTC. Translated, it reads CASSLGGGSYGYTF.